This T cell receptor (beta chain) was profiled in a study of blood T cell repertoires in COVID-19. As for the study in general: Some COVID-19 samples were acute and others convalescent; all came from the United States, Italy and Spain. The cDNA or gDNA used as material had been derived from T cells, B-cell-depleted T cells, or PBMCs.

Measured with immunoSEQ multiplex PCR; TCRdb has only the in-frame clones, and not every one. The data contain some 300,000 clones, roughly 89% of them singletons. The CDR3 loop spans 15 amino acids. V gave up 4 bases and J gave up 2 bases; unmatched junction bases: 7. Per the germline V gene, CDR1 is SGHNT and CDR2 is YYREEE (reference sequence). Sequenced sample: PBMCs or T cells enriched from blood (not recorded which). The TCR comes from a woman aged 18-35 years with acute COVID-19. The rearrangement joins TRBV5-4 to TRBJ2-3, with 7 bases matching TRBD1. This chain's CDR3 is CASSTDRAFTDTQYF. The CDR3 DNA follows: TGTGCCAGCAGCACCGACAGGGCCTTCACAGATACGCAGTATTTT.